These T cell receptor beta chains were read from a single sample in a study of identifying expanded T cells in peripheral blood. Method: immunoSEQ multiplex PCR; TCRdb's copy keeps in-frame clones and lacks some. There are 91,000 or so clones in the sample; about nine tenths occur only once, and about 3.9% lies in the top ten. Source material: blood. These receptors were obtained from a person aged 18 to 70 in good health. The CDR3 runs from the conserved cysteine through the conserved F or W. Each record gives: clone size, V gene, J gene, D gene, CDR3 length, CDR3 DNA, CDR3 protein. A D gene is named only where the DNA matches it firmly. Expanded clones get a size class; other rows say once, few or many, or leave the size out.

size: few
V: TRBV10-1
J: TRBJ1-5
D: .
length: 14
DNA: TGCGCCAGCAGTGAGGAAGGGATGAATCAGCCCCAGCATTTT
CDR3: CASSEEGMNQPQHF

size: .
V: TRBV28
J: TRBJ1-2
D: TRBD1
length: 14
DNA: TGTGCCAGCAGTGGGACAGGGAGAGTTTATGGCTACACCTTC
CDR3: CASSGTGRVYGYTF

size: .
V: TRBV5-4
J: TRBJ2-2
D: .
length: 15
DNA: TGTGCCAGCACCCTAGGGGGACATAACACCGGGGAGCTGTTTTTT
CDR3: CASTLGGHNTGELFF

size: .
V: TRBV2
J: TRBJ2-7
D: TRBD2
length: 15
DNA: TGTGCCAGCAGTGAATCTGGCGGGGGGGCCGAGGAGCAGTACTTC
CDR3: CASSESGGGAEEQYF

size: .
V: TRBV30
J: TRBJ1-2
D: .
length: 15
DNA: TGTGCCTGGAGTGGAAGGGACATGACTAACTATGGCTACACCTTC
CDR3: CAWSGRDMTNYGYTF

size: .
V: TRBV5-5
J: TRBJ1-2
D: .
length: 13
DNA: TGTGCCAGCAGCTTGGCCGAGGGGTACGGCTACACCTTC
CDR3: CASSLAEGYGYTF

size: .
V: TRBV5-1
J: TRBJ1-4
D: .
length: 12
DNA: TGCGCCAGCAGCTCCGACATGGAAAAACTGTTTTTT
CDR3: CASSSDMEKLFF

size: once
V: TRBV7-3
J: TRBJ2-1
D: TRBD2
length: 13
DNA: TGTGCCAGCAGCCCTCCGGGACTAGCGGAACCGGTCTTC
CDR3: CASSPPGLAEPVF

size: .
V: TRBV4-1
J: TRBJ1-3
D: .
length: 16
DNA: TGCGCCAGCAGCCAAGGGACATGGGTCCGTGGAAACACCATATATTTT
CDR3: CASSQGTWVRGNTIYF

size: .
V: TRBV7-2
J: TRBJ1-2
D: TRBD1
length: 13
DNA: TGTGCCAGCAGCCGGGACAGGGTGGATGGCTACACCTTC
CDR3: CASSRDRVDGYTF

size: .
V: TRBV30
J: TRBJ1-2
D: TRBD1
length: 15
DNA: TGTGCCTGGAGTGTTAGACCGGGACAGGGCGATGGCTACACCTTC
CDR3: CAWSVRPGQGDGYTF

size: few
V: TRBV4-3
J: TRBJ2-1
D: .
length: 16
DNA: TGCGCCAGCAGCCAAGACCCAGCGGGCTCCTACAATGAGCAGTTCTTC
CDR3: CASSQDPAGSYNEQFF

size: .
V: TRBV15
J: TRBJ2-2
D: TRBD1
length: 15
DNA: TGTGCCACCAGCAGGGACAGGGGTACGGGCGGGGAGCTGTTTTTT
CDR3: CATSRDRGTGGELFF

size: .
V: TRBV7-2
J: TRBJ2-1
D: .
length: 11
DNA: TGTGCCAGCAGTCTGTTGGGTGAGCAGTTCTTC
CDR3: CASSLLGEQFF

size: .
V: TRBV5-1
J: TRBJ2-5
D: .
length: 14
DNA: TGCGCCAGCAGCCCTGGACAAAGACAAGAGACCCAGTACTTC
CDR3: CASSPGQRQETQYF

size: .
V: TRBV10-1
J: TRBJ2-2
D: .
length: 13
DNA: TGCGCCAGCAGCCATACTGTTACCGGGGAGCTGTTTTTT
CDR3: CASSHTVTGELFF

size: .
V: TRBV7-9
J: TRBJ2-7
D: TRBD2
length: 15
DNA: TGTGCCAGCAGCTTAGCGTCGGGAGGGCCCTACGAGCAGTACTTC
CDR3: CASSLASGGPYEQYF

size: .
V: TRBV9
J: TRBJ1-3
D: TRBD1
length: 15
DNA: TGTGCCAGCAGCGGGCTCCAGGGGGCTGGAAACACCATATATTTT
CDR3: CASSGLQGAGNTIYF

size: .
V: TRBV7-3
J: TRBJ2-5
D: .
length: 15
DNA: TGTGCCAGCAGCTCCGGTCCGGGGGGCGTCGAGACCCAGTACTTC
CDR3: CASSSGPGGVETQYF

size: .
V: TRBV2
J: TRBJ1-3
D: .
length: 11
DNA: TGTGCCAGCACCTATCAAAACACCATATATTTT
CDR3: CASTYQNTIYF

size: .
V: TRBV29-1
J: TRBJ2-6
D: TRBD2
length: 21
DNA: TGCAGCGTTAGAGCCAGACTAGCATACAAAAGCATACAAAGTCGGGCCAACGTCCTGACTTTC
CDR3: CSVRARLAYKSIQSRANVLTF

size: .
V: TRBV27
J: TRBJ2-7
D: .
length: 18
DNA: TGTGCCAGCAGTTTAAAGATTCCTACAGAATTACTTACCTACGAGCAGTACTTC
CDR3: CASSLKIPTELLTYEQYF

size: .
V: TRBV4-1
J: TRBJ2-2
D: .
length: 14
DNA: TGCGCCAGCAGCCGATACCTGGGGTCCGGGGAGCTGTTTTTT
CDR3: CASSRYLGSGELFF

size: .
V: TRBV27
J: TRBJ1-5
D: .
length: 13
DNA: TGTGCCAGTTCCCTTCGGGGTAATACGCCCCAGCATTTT
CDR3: CASSLRGNTPQHF

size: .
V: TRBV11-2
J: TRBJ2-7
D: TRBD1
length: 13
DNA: TGTGCCAGCAGCCGGACAGGGATCTACGAGCAGTACTTC
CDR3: CASSRTGIYEQYF

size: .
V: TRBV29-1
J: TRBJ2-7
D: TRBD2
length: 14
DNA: TGCAGCGCCCAGGCGACTAGCGGATTCTACGAGCAGTACTTC
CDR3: CSAQATSGFYEQYF

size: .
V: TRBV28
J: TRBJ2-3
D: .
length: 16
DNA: TGTGCCAGCAGTTCTCGATTTAGGGAGAACACAGATACGCAGTATTTT
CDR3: CASSSRFRENTDTQYF

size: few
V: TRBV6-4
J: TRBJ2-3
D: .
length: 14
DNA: TGTGCCAGCAGTGAAAAGGGAGTCCCTGATACGCAGTATTTT
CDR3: CASSEKGVPDTQYF

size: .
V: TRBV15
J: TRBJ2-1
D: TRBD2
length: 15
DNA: TGTGCCACCAGCAGAGATTGGGGGGGAGGTAATGAGCAGTTCTTC
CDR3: CATSRDWGGGNEQFF

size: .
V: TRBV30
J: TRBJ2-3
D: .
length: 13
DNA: TGTGCCTGGAGTTATTCAGGGTCAGATACGCAGTATTTT
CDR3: CAWSYSGSDTQYF

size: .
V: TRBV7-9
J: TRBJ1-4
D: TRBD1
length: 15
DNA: TGTGCCAGCCTTGATTCAACAGGGGTACAAGAAAAACTGTTTTTT
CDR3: CASLDSTGVQEKLFF

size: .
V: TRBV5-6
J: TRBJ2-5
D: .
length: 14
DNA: TGTGCCAGCAGCCTTTGGACAGCTCAAGAGACCCAGTACTTC
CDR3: CASSLWTAQETQYF

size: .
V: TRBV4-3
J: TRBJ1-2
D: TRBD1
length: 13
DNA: TGCGCCAGCAGCCAGAGAACAGGGGAAGGCTACACCTTC
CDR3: CASSQRTGEGYTF

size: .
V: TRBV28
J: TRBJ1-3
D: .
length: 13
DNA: TGTGCCACCTCGGTCGTCTCTGGAAACACCATATATTTT
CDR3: CATSVVSGNTIYF

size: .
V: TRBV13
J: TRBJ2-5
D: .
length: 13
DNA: TGTGCCAGCAGCATGGAGCGGAAAGAGACCCAGTACTTC
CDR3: CASSMERKETQYF

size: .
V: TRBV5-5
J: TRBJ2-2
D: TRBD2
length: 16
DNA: TGTGCCAGCAGCTCCTCGGGACTAGTCGGCACCGGGGAGCTGTTTTTT
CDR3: CASSSSGLVGTGELFF

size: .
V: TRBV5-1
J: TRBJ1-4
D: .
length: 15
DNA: TGCGCCAGCAGCGCCTCGACAGCTAATAATGAAAAACTGTTTTTT
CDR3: CASSASTANNEKLFF

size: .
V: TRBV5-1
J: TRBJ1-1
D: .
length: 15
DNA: TGCGCCAGCAGCCCCCCCCTACAGGGAGGCACTGAAGCTTTCTTT
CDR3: CASSPPLQGGTEAFF

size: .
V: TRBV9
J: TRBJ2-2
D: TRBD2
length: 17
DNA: TGTGCCGACTCCGGGACTAGCGGGAGCCGGAACACCGGGGAGCTGTTTTTT
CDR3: CADSGTSGSRNTGELFF

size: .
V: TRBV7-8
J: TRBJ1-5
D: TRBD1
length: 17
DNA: TGTGCCAGCAGCCCCCGAAGACAGGGTAATAGCAATCAGCCCCAGCATTTT
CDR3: CASSPRRQGNSNQPQHF

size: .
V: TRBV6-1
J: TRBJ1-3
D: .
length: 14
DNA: TGTGCCAGCAGTGAAGCTGACGGAAGAAACACCATATATTTT
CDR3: CASSEADGRNTIYF